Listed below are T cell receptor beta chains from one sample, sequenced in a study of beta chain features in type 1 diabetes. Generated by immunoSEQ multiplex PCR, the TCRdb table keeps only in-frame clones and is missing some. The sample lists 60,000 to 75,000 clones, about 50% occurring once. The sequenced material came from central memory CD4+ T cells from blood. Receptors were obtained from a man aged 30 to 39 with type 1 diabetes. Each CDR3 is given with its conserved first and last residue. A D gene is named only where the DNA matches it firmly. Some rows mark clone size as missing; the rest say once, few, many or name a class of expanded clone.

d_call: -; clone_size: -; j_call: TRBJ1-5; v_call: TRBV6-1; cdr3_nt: TGTGCCAGCAGTGCCGACAAACCAAATCAGCCCCAGCATTTT; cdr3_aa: CASSADKPNQPQHF
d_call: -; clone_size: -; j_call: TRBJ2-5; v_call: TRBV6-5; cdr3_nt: TGTGCCAGCAGTTTTGGAGGGAAAGAGACCCAGTACTTC; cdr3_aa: CASSFGGKETQYF
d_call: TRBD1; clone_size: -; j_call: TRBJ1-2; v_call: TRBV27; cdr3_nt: TGTGCCAGCAGTTTCTGGACAGGGGGGACTGGCTACACCTTC; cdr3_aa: CASSFWTGGTGYTF
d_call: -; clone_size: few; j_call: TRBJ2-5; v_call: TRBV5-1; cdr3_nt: TGCGCCAGCCGCGGTGAAATTCAAGAGACCCAGTACTTC; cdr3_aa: CASRGEIQETQYF
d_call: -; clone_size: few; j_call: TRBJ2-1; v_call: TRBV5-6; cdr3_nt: TGTGCCAGCAGCCAGATACTTTACGGGGGGCGCAGAGATGAGCAGTTCTTC; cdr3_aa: CASSQILYGGRRDEQFF
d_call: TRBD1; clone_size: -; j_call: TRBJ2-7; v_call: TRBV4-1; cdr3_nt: TGCGCCAGCAGCCAAGATCCGACAGGGTCGGCCTACGAGCAGTACTTC; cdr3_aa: CASSQDPTGSAYEQYF
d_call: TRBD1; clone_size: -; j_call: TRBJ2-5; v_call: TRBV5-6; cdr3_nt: TGTGCCAGCAGCTCCCTTGGACAGGACAGGGCGGGGGAGACCCAGTACTTC; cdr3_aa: CASSSLGQDRAGETQYF
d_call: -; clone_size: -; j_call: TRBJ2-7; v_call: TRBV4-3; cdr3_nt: TGCGCCAGCAGCCAGGCCCCCGGACAAACCTACGAGCAGTACTTC; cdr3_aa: CASSQAPGQTYEQYF
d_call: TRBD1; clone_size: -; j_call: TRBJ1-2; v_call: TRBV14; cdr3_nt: TGTGCCAGCAGCCAAGAAAGGACAGGTGGCTACACCTTC; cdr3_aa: CASSQERTGGYTF
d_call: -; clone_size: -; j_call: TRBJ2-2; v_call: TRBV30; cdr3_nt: TGTGCCTGGAAAATGGCCGGGTTGAACACCGGGGAGCTGTTTTTT; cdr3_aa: CAWKMAGLNTGELFF
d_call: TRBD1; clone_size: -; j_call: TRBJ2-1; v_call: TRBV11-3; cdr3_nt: TGTGCCAGCAGCTTGATAGGACAGGCGTACAATGAGCAGTTCTTC; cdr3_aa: CASSLIGQAYNEQFF
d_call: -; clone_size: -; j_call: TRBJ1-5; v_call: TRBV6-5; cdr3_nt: TGTGCCAGCAGGTCACAGGAGAAGAGCAATCAGCCCCAGCATTTT; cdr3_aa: CASRSQEKSNQPQHF
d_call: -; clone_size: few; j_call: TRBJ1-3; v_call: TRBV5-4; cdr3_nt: TGTGCCAGCAGCTGGCCCGCAGGGGCAAACGGAAACACCATATATTTT; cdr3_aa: CASSWPAGANGNTIYF
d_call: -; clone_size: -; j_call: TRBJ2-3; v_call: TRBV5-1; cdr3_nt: TGCGCCAGCAGCTTGTTGGGGGGAGAGGGCACAGATACGCAGTATTTT; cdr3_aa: CASSLLGGEGTDTQYF
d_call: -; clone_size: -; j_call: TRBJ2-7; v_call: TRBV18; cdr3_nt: TGTGCCAGCTCACCGAGACTCGACTACGAGCAGTACTTC; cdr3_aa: CASSPRLDYEQYF
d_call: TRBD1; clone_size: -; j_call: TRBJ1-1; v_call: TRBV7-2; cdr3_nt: TGTGCCAGCAGCTACCGGACAGGATTGAACACTGAAGCTTTCTTT; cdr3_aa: CASSYRTGLNTEAFF
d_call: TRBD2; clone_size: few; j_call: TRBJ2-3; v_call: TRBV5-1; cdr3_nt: TGCGCCAGCAGCATTAGCGGGAGAACCATCACAGATACGCAGTATTTT; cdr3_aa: CASSISGRTITDTQYF
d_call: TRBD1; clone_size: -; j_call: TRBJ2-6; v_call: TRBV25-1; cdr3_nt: TGTGCCAGCAGCCCTAGTTCAGGGACAGTGGGCAACGTCCTGACTTTC; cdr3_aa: CASSPSSGTVGNVLTF
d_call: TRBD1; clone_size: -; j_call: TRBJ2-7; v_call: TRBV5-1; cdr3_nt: TGCGCCAGCAGCCCGGGACAGGTTGCCGTGGCTGAGCAGTACTTC; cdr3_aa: CASSPGQVAVAEQYF
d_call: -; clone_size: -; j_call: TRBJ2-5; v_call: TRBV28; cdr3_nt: TGTGCCAGCAGCTCTCCCTTGGTGAGCAGGGAAAAGACCCAGTACTTC; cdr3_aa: CASSSPLVSREKTQYF
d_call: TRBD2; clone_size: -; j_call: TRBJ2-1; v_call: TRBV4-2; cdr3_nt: TGTGCCAGCAGCCAAGATCGGACTAGCGGGGGGGCCGTCTACAATGAGCAGTTCTTC; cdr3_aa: CASSQDRTSGGAVYNEQFF
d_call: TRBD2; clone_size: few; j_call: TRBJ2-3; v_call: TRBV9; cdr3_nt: TGTGCCAGCAGCCTTAGCGGGAGGGTCACAGATACGCAGTATTTT; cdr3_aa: CASSLSGRVTDTQYF
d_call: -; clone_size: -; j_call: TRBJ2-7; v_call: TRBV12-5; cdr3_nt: TGTGCTAGTGCCCCCTCCCAGGGTTCCGAGCAGTACTTC; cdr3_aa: CASAPSQGSEQYF
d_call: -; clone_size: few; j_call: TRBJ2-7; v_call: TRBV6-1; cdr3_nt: TGTGCCAGCACCGAGGCAGCTCTCTCCTACGAGCAGTACTTC; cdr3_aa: CASTEAALSYEQYF
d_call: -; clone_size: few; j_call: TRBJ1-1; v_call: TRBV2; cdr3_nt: TGTGCCAGCCCCAAGGGGATGAACACTGAAGCTTTCTTT; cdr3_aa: CASPKGMNTEAFF
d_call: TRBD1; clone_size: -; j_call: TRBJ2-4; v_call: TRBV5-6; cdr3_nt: TGTGCCAGCAGCTTGGGACAGGGGGCCCCCTCTCGGTACTTC; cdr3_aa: CASSLGQGAPSRYF
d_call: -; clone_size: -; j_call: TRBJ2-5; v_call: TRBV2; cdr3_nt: TGTGCCAGCAATCCGCAGGGACAAGAGACCCAGTACTTC; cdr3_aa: CASNPQGQETQYF
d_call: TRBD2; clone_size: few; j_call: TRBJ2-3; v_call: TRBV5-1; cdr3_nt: TGCGCCAGCAGTCGGGGTAGCGGGGGGCCCACAGATACGCAGTATTTT; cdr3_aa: CASSRGSGGPTDTQYF
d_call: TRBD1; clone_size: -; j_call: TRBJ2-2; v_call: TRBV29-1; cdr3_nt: TGCAGCGTTCGGAGACAGGGAGATTTCGGGGAGCTGTTTTTT; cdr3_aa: CSVRRQGDFGELFF
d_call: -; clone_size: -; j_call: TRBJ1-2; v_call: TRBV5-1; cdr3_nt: TGCGCCAGCAGCTTTAACAGGGTTGAGAACTATGGCTACACCTTC; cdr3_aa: CASSFNRVENYGYTF
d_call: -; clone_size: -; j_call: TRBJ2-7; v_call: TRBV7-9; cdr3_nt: TGTGCCAGCAGCTCCGGGGACACGGGCCGAACCTACGAGCAGTACTTC; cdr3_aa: CASSSGDTGRTYEQYF
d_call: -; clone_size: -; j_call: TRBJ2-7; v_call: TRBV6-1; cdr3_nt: TGTGCCAGCAGTGACCAACTCTCCGAGCAGTACTTC; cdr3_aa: CASSDQLSEQYF
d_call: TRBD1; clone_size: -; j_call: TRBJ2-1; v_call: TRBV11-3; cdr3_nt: TGTGCCAGCAGAAGAAGCGGACAGGGGCTCGGGAATGAGCAGTTCTTC; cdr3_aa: CASRRSGQGLGNEQFF
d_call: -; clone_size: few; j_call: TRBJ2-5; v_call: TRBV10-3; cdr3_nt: TGTGCCATTAAGGACAGCCAAGAGACCCAGTACTTC; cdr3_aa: CAIKDSQETQYF
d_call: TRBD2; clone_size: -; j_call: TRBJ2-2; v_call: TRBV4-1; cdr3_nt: TGCGCCAGCAGCCAGCAGGGACTAGCGGGGGGGAACACCGGGGAGCTGTTTTTT; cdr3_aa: CASSQQGLAGGNTGELFF
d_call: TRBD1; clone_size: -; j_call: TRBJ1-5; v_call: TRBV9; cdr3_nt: TGTGCCAGCACCAGGGACAGGGGAGTCAATCAGCCCCAGCATTTT; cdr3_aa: CASTRDRGVNQPQHF
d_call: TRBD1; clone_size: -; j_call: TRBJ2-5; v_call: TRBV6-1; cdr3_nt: TGTGCCAGCCTCGTTATGGGGACAGGGCGGGAGACCCAGTACTTC; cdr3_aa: CASLVMGTGRETQYF
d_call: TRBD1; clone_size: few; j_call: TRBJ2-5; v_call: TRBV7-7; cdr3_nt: TGTGCTAGCAGCTTAGGGGCCGGGACAGAACAAGAGACCCAGTACTTC; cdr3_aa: CASSLGAGTEQETQYF
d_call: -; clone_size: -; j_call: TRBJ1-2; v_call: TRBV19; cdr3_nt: TGTGCCAGTAGTTCAGGGGAGGGAGCTAACTATGGCTACACCTTC; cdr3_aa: CASSSGEGANYGYTF
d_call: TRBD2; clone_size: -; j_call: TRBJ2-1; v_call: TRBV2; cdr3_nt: TGTGCCAGCAGTGGAGTAAGCGGGGGGCGGGGTGAGCAGTTCTTC; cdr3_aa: CASSGVSGGRGEQFF
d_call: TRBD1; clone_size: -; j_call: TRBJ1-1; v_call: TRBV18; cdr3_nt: TGTGCCAGCTCAAGTGGGACAGGGGTGTTGAACACTGAAGCTTTCTTT; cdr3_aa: CASSSGTGVLNTEAFF
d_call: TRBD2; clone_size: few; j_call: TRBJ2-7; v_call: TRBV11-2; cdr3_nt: TGTGCCAGCAGCTTACCAGCGGGGGGGTACGAGCAGTACTTC; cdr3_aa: CASSLPAGGYEQYF
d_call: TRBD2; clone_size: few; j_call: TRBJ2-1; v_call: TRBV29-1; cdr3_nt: TGCAGCGGCAAACGGGGGCTAGCGGGGGGGCGGAGTGAGCAGTTCTTC; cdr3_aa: CSGKRGLAGGRSEQFF
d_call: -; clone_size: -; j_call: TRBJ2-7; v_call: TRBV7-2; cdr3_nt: TGTGCCAGCAGCTTAAACCGGGTCTCCTACGAGCAGTACTTC; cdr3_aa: CASSLNRVSYEQYF
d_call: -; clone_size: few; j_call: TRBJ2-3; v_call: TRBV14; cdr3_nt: TGTGCCAGCAGCCAAGGTAACAGGCGCACAGATACGCAGTATTTT; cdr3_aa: CASSQGNRRTDTQYF
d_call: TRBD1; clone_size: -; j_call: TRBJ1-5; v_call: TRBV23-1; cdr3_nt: TGCGCCAGCAGTTGTCAGGGGGCAGGCAATCAGCCCCAGCATTTT; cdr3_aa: CASSCQGAGNQPQHF
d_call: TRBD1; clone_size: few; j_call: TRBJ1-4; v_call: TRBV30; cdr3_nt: TGTGCCTGGAGTGTTCTGAGATCTGTGACAGGGGTCGACGGAAATGAAAAACTGTTTTTT; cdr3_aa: CAWSVLRSVTGVDGNEKLFF